The TCR beta chain described here comes from a study of T cells in Graves' hyperthyroidism and ophthalmopathy. Per the germline V gene, CDR1 is DFQATT and CDR2 is SNEGSKA (reference sequence). V was shortened by 4 bases and J by 4 bases, with 12 bases between the two germline ends. The length of the CDR3 is 13 residues. To note about this clonotype: Its antigen is undetermined.

General study points: Separation of ophthalmopathy from stable hyperthyroidism was achieved by a 13 V-J model. In blood, most of the thyroid clonotypes expanded above 0.001 were also present.

Using RNA transcripts as the source, TCR beta CDR3 regions were amplified. HTBI primers were employed in a first-round RT-PCR of the TCR CDR3. One entry per CDR3 protein, called by TCRdb with MiXCR from the multiplex PCR reads. The sample has around 700,000 distinct CDR3 sequences; 15% to 20% are singletons. The clonotype originates from a woman aged 45-60 years with Graves' hyperthyroidism that later progressed to Graves' ophthalmopathy. This sequence joins TRBV20-1 and TRBJ2-3, with a weak D call TRBD2 (6 bases). The sequenced sample consisted of blood. The CDR3 bases are TGCAGTGCTAAACTAGCAGGTGCAGATACGCAGTATTTT. It yields the protein CSAKLAGADTQYF.